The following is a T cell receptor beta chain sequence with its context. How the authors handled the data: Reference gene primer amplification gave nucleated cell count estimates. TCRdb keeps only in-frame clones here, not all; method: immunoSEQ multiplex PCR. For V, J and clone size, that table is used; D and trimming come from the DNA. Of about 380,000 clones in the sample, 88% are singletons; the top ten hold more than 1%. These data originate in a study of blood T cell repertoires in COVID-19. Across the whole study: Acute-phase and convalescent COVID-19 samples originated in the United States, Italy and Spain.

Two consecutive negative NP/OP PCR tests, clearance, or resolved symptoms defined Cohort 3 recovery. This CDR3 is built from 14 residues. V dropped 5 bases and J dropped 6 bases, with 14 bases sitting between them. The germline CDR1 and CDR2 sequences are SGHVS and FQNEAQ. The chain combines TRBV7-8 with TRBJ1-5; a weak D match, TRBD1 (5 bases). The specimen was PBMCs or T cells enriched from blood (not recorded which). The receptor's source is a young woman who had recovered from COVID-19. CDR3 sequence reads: CASSTDSNGQPQHF. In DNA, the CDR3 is TGTGCCAGCAGCACAGACAGTAACGGTCAGCCCCAGCATTTT. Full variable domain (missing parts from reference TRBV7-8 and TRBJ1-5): GAGVSQSPRYKVAKRGQDVALRCDPISGHVSLFWYQQALGQGPEFLTYFQNEAQLDKSGLPSDRFFAERPEGSVSTLKIQRTQQEDSAVYLCASSTDSNGQPQHFGDGTRLSIL.